This TCR beta chain was found in a study of T cells after yellow fever vaccination. Background on the study: Fractions of limited cellularity were prepared by means of SMART-Seq v4 Ultra Low Input. Findings and limits, study-wide: On re-exposure, the response was weaker but peaked faster, at day 5 versus 15.

About this clonotype: As yet, its antigen is unknown.

TCRdb analysed the 5' RACE reads with MiXCR anew, one entry per CDR3 protein. The sample has a few hundred thousand distinct CDR3 sequences, 5.5% to 8.5% seen once; the top ten hold approximately 1.1%. After removal of 1 base from V and 6 bases from J, the junction contained 3 bases not matched to a gene. The germline CDR1 and CDR2 sequences are SGHTA and FQGNSA. CDR3 length equals 15 residues. The sequence was obtained from a man in his thirties or forties who received the YFV17D yellow fever vaccine. This chain connects TRBV7-2 to TRBJ2-1; 10 bases line up with TRBD2. The material was CD4+ T cells sorted from PBMCs, obtained on the day of the yellow fever booster vaccination. CDR3 sequence: CASSLELAGFNEQFF. Written as DNA, the CDR3 is TGTGCCAGCAGCTTAGAACTAGCGGGGTTCAATGAGCAGTTCTTC.